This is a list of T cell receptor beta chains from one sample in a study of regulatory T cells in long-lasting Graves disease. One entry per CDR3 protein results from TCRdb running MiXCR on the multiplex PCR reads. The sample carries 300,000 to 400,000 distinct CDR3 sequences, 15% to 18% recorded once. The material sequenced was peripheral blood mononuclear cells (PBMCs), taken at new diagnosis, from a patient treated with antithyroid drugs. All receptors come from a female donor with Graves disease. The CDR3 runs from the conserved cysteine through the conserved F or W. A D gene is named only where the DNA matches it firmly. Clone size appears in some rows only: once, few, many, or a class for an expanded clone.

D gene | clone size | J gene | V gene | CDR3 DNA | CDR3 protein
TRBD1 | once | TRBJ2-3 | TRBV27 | TGTGCCAGCAGTTTAAGCTACTACAGGGGGCGCGATACGCAGTATTTT | CASSLSYYRGRDTQYF
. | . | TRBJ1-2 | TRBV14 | TGTGCCAGCAGCCCCCGGGCCTCCGGTTATGGCTACACCTTC | CASSPRASGYGYTF
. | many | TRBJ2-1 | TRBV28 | TGTGCCAGCATCATCGGGAATGAGCAGTTCTTC | CASIIGNEQFF
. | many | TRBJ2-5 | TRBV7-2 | TGTGCCAGCAGCTTAGATTATGGCCAAGAGACCCAGTACTTC | CASSLDYGQETQYF
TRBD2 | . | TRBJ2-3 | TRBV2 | TGTGCCAGCATCGGGGGGGGTCGCGATACGCAGTATTTT | CASIGGGRDTQYF
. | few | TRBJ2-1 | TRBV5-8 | TGTGCCAGCAGCTCCTTCTCTTCCTACAATGAGCAGTTCTTC | CASSSFSSYNEQFF
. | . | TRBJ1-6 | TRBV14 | TGTGCCAGCAGCCAATATCGACCTGACGGGAATTCACCCCTCCACTTT | CASSQYRPDGNSPLHF
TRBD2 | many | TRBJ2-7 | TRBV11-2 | TGTGCCAGCAGCGCCGGACTAGCAGACGAGCAGTACTTC | CASSAGLADEQYF
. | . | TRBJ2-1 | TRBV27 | TGTGCCAGCTTGGGGAGGAATGAGCAGTTCTTC | CASLGRNEQFF
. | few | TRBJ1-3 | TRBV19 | TGTGCCAGTAGTATGAGCGTCAGCTCTGGAAACACCATATATTTT | CASSMSVSSGNTIYF
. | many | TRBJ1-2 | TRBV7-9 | TGTGCCAGCAGCGGCCCGGGGGTGCACTATGGCTACACCTTC | CASSGPGVHYGYTF
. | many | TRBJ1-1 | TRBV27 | TGTGCCAGCAACCCATGGGGGGTGGGAGGCACTGAAGCTTTCTTT | CASNPWGVGGTEAFF
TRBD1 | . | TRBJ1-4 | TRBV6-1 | TGTGCCGTAGACAGGGCGATTAATGAAAAACTGTTTTTT | CAVDRAINEKLFF
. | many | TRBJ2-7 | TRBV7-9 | TGTGCCAGCAGCTTAGCGTCGGGCTGGACCTACGAGCAGTACTTC | CASSLASGWTYEQYF
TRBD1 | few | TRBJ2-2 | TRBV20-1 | TGCAGTGCTAGGGCCCCAACAGGGACAGTCGGGGAGCTGTTTTTT | CSARAPTGTVGELFF
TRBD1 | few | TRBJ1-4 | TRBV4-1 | TGCGCCAGCAGACAACTACAGGGGGCAACTAATGAAAAACTGTTTTTT | CASRQLQGATNEKLFF
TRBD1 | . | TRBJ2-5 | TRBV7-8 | TGTGCCAGCAGCCCAGGAGACAGGGGGATCCAAGAGACCCAGTACTTC | CASSPGDRGIQETQYF
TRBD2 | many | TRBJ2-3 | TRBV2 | TGTGCCAGCAGTGCGAGCGGGAGGATGGATACGCAGTATTTT | CASSASGRMDTQYF
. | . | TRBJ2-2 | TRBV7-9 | TGTGCCAGCAGCGACTGGGGCGCGAACACCGGGGAGCTGTTTTTT | CASSDWGANTGELFF
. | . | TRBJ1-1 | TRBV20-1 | TGCAGTGCTAGCTGGCAGGGCCCTGAAGCTTTCTTT | CSASWQGPEAFF
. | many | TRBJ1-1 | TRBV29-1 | TGCAGCTCGGGAGGGTCTGAATCTTTCTTT | CSSGGSESFF
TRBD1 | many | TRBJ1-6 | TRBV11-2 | TGTGCCAGCAGCTTAGATGGCAGGGGGTCGTCCTATAATTCACCCCTCCACTTT | CASSLDGRGSSYNSPLHF
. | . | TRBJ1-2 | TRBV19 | TGTGCCAGTAGCCCCCCCGGGCAGAACTCCTATGGCTACACCTTC | CASSPPGQNSYGYTF
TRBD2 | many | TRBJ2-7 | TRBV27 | TGTGCCAGCAGTTTATCTGGGTTAGCGGGGTTCTACGAGCAGTACTTC | CASSLSGLAGFYEQYF
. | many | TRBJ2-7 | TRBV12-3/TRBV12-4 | TGTGCCAGCAGCCATAGTTTCAGGGGATCGAACGAGCAGTACTTC | CASSHSFRGSNEQYF
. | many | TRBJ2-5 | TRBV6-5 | TGTGCCAGCAGTTACACTACAGGGACGGGGGAGACCCAGTACTTC | CASSYTTGTGETQYF
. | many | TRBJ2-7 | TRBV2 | TGTGCCAGCAGTGGGATTACGACCTACGAGCAGTACTTC | CASSGITTYEQYF
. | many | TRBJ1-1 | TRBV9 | TGTGCCAGCAGCGCCGGGAACACTGAAGCTTTCTTT | CASSAGNTEAFF
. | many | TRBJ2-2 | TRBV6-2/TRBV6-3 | TGTGCCAGCAGCTTCTACGATAGGGGGGAGCTGTTTTTT | CASSFYDRGELFF
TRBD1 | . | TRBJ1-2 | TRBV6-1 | TGTGCCAGCAGCTTATACCAGGGGGCGTCTGAAAGCTACACCTTC | CASSLYQGASESYTF
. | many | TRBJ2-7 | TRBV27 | TGTGCCAGCAGTTTGAGCGGGCCAACCTACGAGCAGTACTTC | CASSLSGPTYEQYF
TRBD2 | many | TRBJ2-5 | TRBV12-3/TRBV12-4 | TGTGCCAGCAGTTGGACTAGCGGGGTGGAGACCCAGTACTTC | CASSWTSGVETQYF
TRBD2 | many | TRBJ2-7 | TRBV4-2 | TGTACCAGCAGCCAAGAAGAAGCGGGAGGGTATTACGAGCAGTACTTC | CTSSQEEAGGYYEQYF
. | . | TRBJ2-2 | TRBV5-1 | TGCGCCAGCAGCTTGGTCTGTGGAGGGGGCTGCACCGGGGAGCTGTTTTTT | CASSLVCGGGCTGELFF
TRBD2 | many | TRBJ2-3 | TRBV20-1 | TGCAGTGCTTTTAGCGGGGGGGCCATAGATACGCAGTATTTT | CSAFSGGAIDTQYF
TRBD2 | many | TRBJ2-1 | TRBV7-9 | TGTGCCAGCAGCGGCGGGGGGGTTCCCTACAATGAGCAGTTCTTC | CASSGGGVPYNEQFF
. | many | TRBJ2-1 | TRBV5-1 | TGCGCCAGCAGCCCCGGACTTGGCTCCTACAATGAGCAGTTCTTC | CASSPGLGSYNEQFF
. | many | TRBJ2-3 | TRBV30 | TGTGCCGCAGGCAACACAGATACGCAGTATTTT | CAAGNTDTQYF
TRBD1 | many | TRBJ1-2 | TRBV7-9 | TGTGCCAGCAGCTGGACAGGAGATTATGGCTACACCTTC | CASSWTGDYGYTF
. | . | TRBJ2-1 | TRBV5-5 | TGTGCCAGCAGCTTGATCCTAAGCTCCTACAATGAGCAGTTCTTC | CASSLILSSYNEQFF
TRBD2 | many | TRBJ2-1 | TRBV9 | TGTGCCAGCAGCGTAGGGACTAGCGCGTACAATGAGCAGTTCTTC | CASSVGTSAYNEQFF
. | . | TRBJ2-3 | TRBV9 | TGTGCCAGCAGCGTAAGGGGGAGGACCACAGATACGCAGTATTTT | CASSVRGRTTDTQYF
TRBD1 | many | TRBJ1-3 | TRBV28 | TGTGCCAGCAGCACCGGGACAGGGTCTCTCCTTTCTGGAAACACCATATATTTT | CASSTGTGSLLSGNTIYF
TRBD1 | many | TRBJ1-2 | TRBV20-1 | TGCAGTGCTAGGGCGCAGGGGGAAATGAGGGGCTACACCTTC | CSARAQGEMRGYTF
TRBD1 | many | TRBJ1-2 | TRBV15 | TGTGCCACCAGCAACCGGGACAGGGGACTCTATGGCTACACCTTC | CATSNRDRGLYGYTF
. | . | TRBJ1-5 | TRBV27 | TGTGCCAGCAGAGTTAGTAGCAATCAGCCCCAGCATTTT | CASRVSSNQPQHF